Shown below are 26 T cell receptor beta chains from a single sample sequenced in a study of tumor-infiltrating lymphocytes in primary liver carcinoma (TCRdb year 2017). RNA from unsorted whole blood was extracted with TRIzol reagent, and germline DNA was obtained with the DNeasy Blood & Tissue kit. TCRdb records Illumina HiSeq 2500 as the sequencer. A constant-region primer and ProtoScript II reverse transcriptase were used to reverse-transcribe TCRbeta-specific cDNA from around 530 ng total RNA. The TCRbeta libraries were prepared through three rounds of nested multiplex PCR following a slightly modified ARM-PCR procedure. Multiplex TRBV1-TRBV30 forward primers and a Cbeta reverse primer were used in the first two PCR rounds, each of which was run for around 9 cycles. TCRdb handled the public reads itself, with Q25 trimming in fastp and clone calling in MiXCR, and kept productive beta chains. Each CDR3 protein appears once, grouped with its most common genes and DNA. This sample has 320,000 or so distinct CDR3 sequences in its table, and 65% of those were observed once. Roughly 9% of the sample is in the top ten clones.

Specimen: peripheral blood. All receptors derive from a man aged 40-55 years with primary liver carcinoma and hepatitis B virus infection.

As concerns this clonotype: A much bigger clone sits one base away, suggesting this may be a read error. The chain joins TRBV4-1 to TRBJ2-5; perhaps TRBD2 as D (5 bases). The CDR3 extends over 13 amino acids. Per germline, CDR1 MGHRA and CDR2 YSYEKL. V dropped 4 bases and J dropped 4 bases, with 10 bases sitting between them. CDR3 amino acids: CASSRESLETQYF. CDR3 bases: TGCGCCAGCAGCCGGGAGAGTTTAGAGACCCAGTACTTC.

On this clonotype: The junction and the germline gene differ at one end; a read error may be behind it. The rearrangement uses TRBV29-1 and TRBJ1-2; D is undetermined. Per the germline V gene, CDR1 is SQVTM and CDR2 is ANQGSEA. The CDR3 extends over 13 amino acids. The CDR3 DNA reads as TGCAGCGTTGCTCAGGTGGCTAACTATGGTTACACCTTC. It codes for CSVAQVANYGYTF.

This clonotype has only one observation. A read error may explain this, as a much larger clone is one base away. The chain carries TRBV6-2 or TRBV6-3 and TRBJ2-1, with 7 bases lining up with TRBD1. Germline V CDR1 and CDR2: MNHEY, SVGEGT. This CDR3 has 12 amino acids. CDR3 nucleotides: TGTGACAGCAGCCCCGGGACAGAGGGGCAGTTCTTC. Translated, it gives CDSSPGTEGQFF.

Comment on this clonotype: With a much larger clone just one base away, this may be a read error. The genes are TRBV4-1 and TRBJ2-7; no reliable D call. The CDR3 runs 16 residues. V gave up 4 bases and J gave up 5 bases, with 21 bases separating them. Germline V lookup: CDR1 MGHRA, CDR2 YSYEKL. This CDR3 is CASSLQTSQIPDEQYF. The CDR3 nucleotides are TGCGCCAGCAGCCTACAGACTTCACAAATCCCCGACGAGCAGTACTTC.

Points on this clonotype: Sequence at one end of the junction differs from germline and may be a read error. The CDR3 DNA follows: TGTGCCAGCAGCATAAGGGAGATCGGGACAGAAGCCTACGAGCAGTACTTT. Its translation is CASSIREIGTEAYEQYF. The chain recombines TRBV7-9 with TRBJ2-7, with 7 bases matching TRBD1. CDR3 length equals 17 residues. The germline V gene encodes CDR1 SEHNR and CDR2 FQNEAQ (reference sequence).

This clonotype occurred many times. The chain carries TRBV6-5 and TRBJ1-4, with 7 bases fitting TRBD1. Germline loops: CDR1 MNHEY, CDR2 SVGAGI. The CDR3 is 13 residues long. Trimming at V came to 5 bases and at J to 7 bases, leaving 4 bases not matched to a gene. The CDR3 nucleotides are TGTGCCAGCAGTCGAGGGGGCGGTGAAAAACTGTTTTTT. It is translated as CASSRGGGEKLFF.

For this clonotype: An end of the junction differs from the germline gene, which may be a read error. The V and J genes are TRBV7-8 and TRBJ2-3; D perhaps matches TRBD2 (6 bases). Germline V gene lookup returns CDR1 SGHVS and CDR2 FQNEAQ. The CDR3 sequence is 14 residues long. The chain's CDR3 is CASSCLGTSDTRYF. The CDR3 DNA follows: TGTGCCAGCAGCTGCCTTGGGACTTCCGATACGCGGTATTTT.

The V and J genes are TRBV4-1 and TRBJ2-7; 8 bases are shared with TRBD2. Germline V gene data show CDR1 as MGHRA and CDR2 as YSYEKL. CDR3 size: 12 residues. J was trimmed by 5 bases and V by 4 bases; bases with no gene match: 1. In nucleotides, the CDR3 is TGCGCCAGCAGCCCAGCGGGGGACGAGCAGTACTTC. It yields the protein CASSPAGDEQYF.

This chain's CDR3 is CATSARGQAQETQYF. CDR3 nucleotides: TGTGCCACCAGTGCCAGAGGACAGGCCCAAGAGACCCAGTACTTC. The chain recombines TRBV24-1 with TRBJ2-5; 7 bases are a match to TRBD1. Germline trimming cut 5 bases from V and 1 base from J; bases unmatched to any gene: 6. Germline lookup yields CDR1 KGHDR and CDR2 SFDVKD. The CDR3 length is 15 residues.

Remarks on this clonotype: A read error is possible here, since a much larger clone lies one base away. The chain recombines TRBV4-3 with TRBJ2-3, with D unresolved. There are 18 residues in the CDR3. V shed 1 base and J shed 8 bases, with 25 bases lying between them. Germline V lookup: CDR1 LGHNA, CDR2 YSLEER. The CDR3 spells CASSQASTTGPPEGTQYF. The CDR3 DNA is TGCGCCAGCAGCCAAGCCTCGACGACTGGGCCTCCCGAAGGTACGCAGTATTTT.

Details on this clonotype: Germline is not matched at one junction end, which may reflect a read error. The chain has TRBV6-1 and TRBJ1-5; D is possibly TRBD1 (5 bases). The CDR3 loop spans 15 amino acids. Germline V gene lookup returns CDR1 MNHNS and CDR2 SASEGT. The CDR3 nucleotides are TGTGCCAGCAGTGAAGACAGGCGGGAAAATCAGCCCCAGCGTTTT. Amino acid sequence: CASSEDRRENQPQRF.

Note on this clonotype: One junction end does not reproduce the germline sequence, and a read error may be involved. This chain connects TRBV4-2 to TRBJ2-7, with D possibly matching TRBD1 (6 bases). The germline CDR1 and CDR2 sequences are LGHNA and YNFKEQ. This CDR3 spans 15 amino acids. DNA for the CDR3: TGTGCCGGCAGCCATCTGACAGGATCCTCCTACGAGCAGTACTTC. This encodes CAGSHLTGSSYEQYF.

The chain employs TRBV21-1 and TRBJ1-5. TRBV21-1 is a known pseudogene. The CDR3 is 11 residues long. The CDR3 region is CASSKAQPQHF. CDR3 DNA: TGTGCCAGCAGCAAGGCGCAGCCCCAGCATTTT.

Comment on this clonotype: A much larger clone differs from this one at a single base, so this may be a read error. V usage is TRBV29-1 and J usage is TRBJ2-1; D is perhaps TRBD2 (5 bases). Trimming pared 6 bases from V and 5 bases from J, leaving 17 bases between. This CDR3 spans 14 amino acids. Germline CDR1 and CDR2: SQVTM and ANQGSEA. As DNA, the CDR3 is TGCAGCGTCCCCCCTAGCCGGAGTAACAATGAGCAGTTCTTC. This codes for CSVPPSRSNNEQFF.

This clonotype was counted only a few times. The rearrangement uses TRBV28 and TRBJ2-3; perhaps TRBD2 as D (6 bases). Deletions cut 5 bases from V and 7 bases from J, with 16 bases between. The V gene's germline CDR1 is MDHEN and CDR2 SYDVKM. This CDR3 has 14 amino acids. The DNA of the CDR3 is TGTGCCAGCAGTAGGGACTGGTCTCCTAATACGCAGTATTTT. Its translation: CASSRDWSPNTQYF.

On this clonotype: Relative to the germline gene, one junction end is altered; a read error may explain this. The CDR3 is CASTYPTSRDSTYERYF. DNA for the CDR3: TGTGCCAGCACTTACCCAACGAGCAGGGACAGTACCTACGAGCGGTACTTC. The V call is TRBV6-6, the J call TRBJ2-7, with 7 nucleotides matching TRBD1. Germline V gene sequence: CDR1 MNHNY, CDR2 SVGAGI (reference sequence). CDR3 size: 17 residues.

Turning to this clonotype: A clone one base away is much larger, so this may be a read error. The conserved phenylalanine or tryptophan normally closing the CDR3 is absent here, so this likely arose from a read error. J is TRBJ2-3 and V is TRBV6-1, with 11 bases matching TRBD2. With 5 bases clipped from V and 1 base from J, the junction kept 5 bases outside the gene matches. The CDR3 extends over 16 amino acids. The germline gives CDR1 MNHNS, CDR2 SASEGT. CDR3 sequence reads: CASSTQGLAGTDTQYL. CDR3 nucleotide sequence: TGTGCCAGCAGTACCCAGGGACTAGCGGGCACAGATACGCAGTATCTT.

Only one count was recorded for this clonotype. A single base separates this from a much larger clone, so it may be a read error. This CDR3 reads CSSSQETPSYNEQFF. For the CDR3, the DNA is TGCTCCAGCAGCCAAGAGACTCCGTCCTACAATGAGCAGTTCTTC. The rearrangement uses TRBV4-3 and TRBJ2-1; D is ambiguous. The CDR3 contains 15 residues. Germline V gives CDR1 LGHNA, CDR2 YSLEER.

The table lists this clonotype with many counts. The chain links TRBV6-2 or TRBV6-3 to TRBJ2-7; no clear D gene. The CDR3 contains 13 residues. Germline V lookup: CDR1 MNHEY, CDR2 SVGEGT. With 2 bases removed from V and 3 bases from J, the gap between germline ends came to 8 bases. CDR3 sequence (DNA): TGTGCCAGCAGTTACACGACATACTACGAGCAGTACTTC. Translated: CASSYTTYYEQYF.

This clonotype was picked up many times. V usage is TRBV11-2 and J usage is TRBJ2-1; D is perhaps TRBD2 (5 bases). The V end was cut by 4 bases, the J end by 8 bases, with 21 bases between. The length of the CDR3 is 16 residues. Germline values: CDR1 SGHAT, CDR2 FQNNGV. CDR3 DNA: TGTGCCAGCAGCTACCAGTTGAGGGCTGAGCTCGATGAGCAGTTCTTC. Its translation is CASSYQLRAELDEQFF.

The chain joins TRBV28 to TRBJ2-5; TRBD1 matches at 9 bases. The CDR3 contains 15 residues. Trimming at V came to 2 bases and at J to 5 bases, leaving 6 bases not matched to a gene. Germline CDR1 and CDR2: MDHEN and SYDVKM. The CDR3 sequence: CASSLNTGGRETQYF. CDR3 DNA sequence: TGTGCCAGCAGTTTAAACACAGGGGGCAGGGAGACCCAGTACTTC.

Details on this clonotype: The junction differs from germline at one of its ends, possibly a read error. The V call is TRBV12-3 or TRBV12-4, the J call TRBJ2-5; no reliable D call. This CDR3 contains 16 residues. The CDR3 is CASSFNSGRYRETQYF. The CDR3 DNA reads TGTGCCAGCAGTTTTAATTCCGGCCGCTACCGAGAGACTCAGTACTTC.

Of note for this clonotype: At one end, the junction sequence differs from germline, possibly due to a read error. The CDR3: CASNYQGYGYTF. For the CDR3, the DNA is TGTGCCAGCAATTACCAGGGCTATGGCTACACCTTC. This chain joins TRBV6-5 and TRBJ1-2; possible D gene TRBD1, 5 bases. The CDR3 totals 12 residues. In germline, CDR1 is MNHEY, CDR2 SVGAGI.

This clonotype was found many times. The rearrangement uses TRBV7-9 and TRBJ1-1; TRBD1 might be the D (6 bases). V lost 4 bases and J 4 bases, leaving 10 bases between the germline ends. The CDR3 covers 13 residues. From germline, CDR1 is SEHNR and CDR2 FQNEAQ (reference sequence). This chain's CDR3 is CASSSGRGTEAFF. The CDR3, as DNA: TGTGCCAGCAGCTCAGGCAGGGGCACTGAAGCTTTCTTT.

The gene calls are TRBV12-3 or TRBV12-4 and TRBJ2-5, with D unresolved. This CDR3 is 15 amino acids long. Trimming removed 3 bases at V and 0 bases at J, with 11 bases between. This CDR3 is CASSFGQLYQETQYF. The CDR3 nucleotides are TGTGCCAGCAGTTTTGGGCAATTGTACCAAGAGACCCAGTACTTC.

The gene calls are TRBV14 and TRBJ1-2; a possible D gene is TRBD1 (5 bases). The germline V gene encodes CDR1 SGHDN and CDR2 FVKESK. V was cut by 0 bases and J by 4 bases, with 12 bases left in between. CDR3 length: 15 amino acids. CDR3 DNA sequence: TGTGCCAGCAGCCAAGAACTCAGGGTACTCTATGGCTACACCTTC. It specifies CASSQELRVLYGYTF. The whole variable domain, filled in from reference TRBV14 and TRBJ1-2, reads EAGVTQFPSHSVIEKGQTVTLRCDPISGHDNLYWYRRVMGKEIKFLLHFVKESKQDESGMPNNRFLAERTGGTYSTLKVQPAELEDSGVYFCASSQELRVLYGYTFGSGTRLTVV.